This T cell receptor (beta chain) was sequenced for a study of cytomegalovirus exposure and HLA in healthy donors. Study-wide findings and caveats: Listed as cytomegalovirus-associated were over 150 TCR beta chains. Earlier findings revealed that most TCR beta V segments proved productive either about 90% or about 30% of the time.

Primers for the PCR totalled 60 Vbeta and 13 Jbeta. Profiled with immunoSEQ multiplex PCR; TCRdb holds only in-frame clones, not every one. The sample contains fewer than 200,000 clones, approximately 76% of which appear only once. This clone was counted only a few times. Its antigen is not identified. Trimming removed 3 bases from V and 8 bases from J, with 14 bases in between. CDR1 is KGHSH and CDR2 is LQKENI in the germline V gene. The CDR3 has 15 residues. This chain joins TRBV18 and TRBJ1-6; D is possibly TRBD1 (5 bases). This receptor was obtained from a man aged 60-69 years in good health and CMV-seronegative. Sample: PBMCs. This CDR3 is CASSPQGFVDSPLHF. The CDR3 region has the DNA TGTGCCAGCTCACCCCAGGGTTTTGTTGATTCACCCCTCCACTTT.